This is a list of T cell receptor beta chains from one sample in a study of T cells in Graves' hyperthyroidism and ophthalmopathy. TCRdb re-analysed the multiplex PCR reads in MiXCR, keeping a single row per CDR3 protein. The sample lists fewer than 450,000 distinct CDR3 sequences, about a sixth occurring once. The sequencing input was blood. Receptors originate from a woman younger than 45 with Graves' hyperthyroidism that later progressed to Graves' ophthalmopathy. Both conserved end residues are part of each CDR3. Clone size is given for some rows only: seen once, a few or many times, or a class if the clone is expanded.

many,TRBV28,16,TRBJ2-7,CASSTRLYSEAGEQYF
many,TRBV2,15,TRBJ2-5,CASSELRTGVVTQYF
NA,TRBV19,17,TRBJ2-1,CASSISSGRAGYNEQFF
few,TRBV2,13,TRBJ2-7,CASRKEAPYEQYF
many,TRBV2,13,TRBJ2-4,CASLVPHKNIQYF
NA,TRBV7-9,17,TRBJ1-2,CASSLGTGSLYGLGYTF
few,TRBV29-1,10,TRBJ2-5,CSDHKETQYF
NA,TRBV6-5,14,TRBJ1-2,CASSYSGLHYGYTF
NA,TRBV28,13,TRBJ2-5,CASSLESGTPLYF
NA,TRBV11-2,17,TRBJ2-1,CASSRGGEGPTYNEQFF
many,TRBV6-5,17,TRBJ1-5,CASSYLTGSDTNQPQHF
NA,TRBV20-1,13,TRBJ1-1,CSARAQIVTEAFF
many,TRBV20-1,14,TRBJ2-7,CSARDNYRGYEQYF
NA,TRBV3-1,18,TRBJ2-2,CASSSYLGQGRLTGELFF
many,TRBV24-1,14,TRBJ2-7,CATTGTGGEFEQYF
NA,TRBV7-3,15,TRBJ1-4,CASSLTGARGEKLFF
many,TRBV15,17,TRBJ2-3,CATSRVFHRGQRDTQYF
few,TRBV7-9,11,TRBJ2-1,CASTLIGEQFF
many,TRBV28,14,TRBJ2-1,CASSSREKSYEQFF
many,TRBV29-1,13,TRBJ2-5,CSAMDGSQETQYF
many,TRBV12-3/TRBV12-4,11,TRBJ1-5,CASTLGGPQHF
many,TRBV19,13,TRBJ2-3,CASSIRERDTQYF